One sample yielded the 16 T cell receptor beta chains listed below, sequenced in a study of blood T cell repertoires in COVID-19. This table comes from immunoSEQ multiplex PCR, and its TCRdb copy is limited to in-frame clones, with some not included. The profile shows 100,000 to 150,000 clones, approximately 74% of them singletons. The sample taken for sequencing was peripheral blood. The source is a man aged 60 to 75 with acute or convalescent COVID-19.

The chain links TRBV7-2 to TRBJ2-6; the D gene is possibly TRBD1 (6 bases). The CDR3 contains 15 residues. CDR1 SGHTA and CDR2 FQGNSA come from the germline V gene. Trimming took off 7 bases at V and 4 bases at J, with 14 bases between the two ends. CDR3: CASTKQGSGANVLTF. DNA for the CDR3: TGTGCCAGCACCAAACAGGGCTCCGGGGCCAACGTCCTGACTTTC.

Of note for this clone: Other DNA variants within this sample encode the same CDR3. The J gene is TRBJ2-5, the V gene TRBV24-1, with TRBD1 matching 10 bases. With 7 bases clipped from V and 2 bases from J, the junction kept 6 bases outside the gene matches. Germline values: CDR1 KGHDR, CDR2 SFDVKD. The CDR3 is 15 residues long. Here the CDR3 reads CATSAPGQGQETQYF. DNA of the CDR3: TGTGCCACCAGCGCGCCGGGACAGGGGCAAGAGACCCAGTACTTC.

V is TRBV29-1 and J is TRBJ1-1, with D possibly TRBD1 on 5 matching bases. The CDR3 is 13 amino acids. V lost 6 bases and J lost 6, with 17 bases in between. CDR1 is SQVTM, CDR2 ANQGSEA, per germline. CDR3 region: CSVVQGSGAEAFF. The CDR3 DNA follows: TGCAGCGTGGTTCAGGGAAGTGGGGCTGAAGCTTTCTTT.

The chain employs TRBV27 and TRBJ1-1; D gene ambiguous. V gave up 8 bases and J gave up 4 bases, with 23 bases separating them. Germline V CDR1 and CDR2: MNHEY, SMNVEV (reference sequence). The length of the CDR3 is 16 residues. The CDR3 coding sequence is TGTGCCAGCCGTCGAGAATCGGGGATTGGTATCACTGAAGCTTTCTTT. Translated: CASRRESGIGITEAFF.

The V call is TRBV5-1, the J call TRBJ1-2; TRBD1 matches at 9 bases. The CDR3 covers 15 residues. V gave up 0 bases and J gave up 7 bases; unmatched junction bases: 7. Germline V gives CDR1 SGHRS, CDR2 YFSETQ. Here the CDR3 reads CASSLEGQGPGGYTF. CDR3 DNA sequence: TGCGCCAGCAGCTTGGAGGGACAGGGCCCGGGTGGCTACACCTTC.

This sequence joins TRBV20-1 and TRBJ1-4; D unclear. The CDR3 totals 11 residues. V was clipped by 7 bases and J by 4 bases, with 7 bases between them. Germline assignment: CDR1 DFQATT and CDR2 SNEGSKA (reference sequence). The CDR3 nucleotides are TGCAGTGTGGAGTATAATGAAAAACTGTTTTTT. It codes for CSVEYNEKLFF.

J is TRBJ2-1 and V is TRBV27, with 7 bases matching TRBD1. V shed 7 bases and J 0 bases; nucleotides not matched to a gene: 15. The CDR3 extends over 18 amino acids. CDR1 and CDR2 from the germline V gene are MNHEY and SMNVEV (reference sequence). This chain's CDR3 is CASTPTGSWLGSYNEQFF. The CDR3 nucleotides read TGTGCCAGCACCCCGACAGGGAGTTGGCTGGGCTCCTACAATGAGCAGTTCTTC.

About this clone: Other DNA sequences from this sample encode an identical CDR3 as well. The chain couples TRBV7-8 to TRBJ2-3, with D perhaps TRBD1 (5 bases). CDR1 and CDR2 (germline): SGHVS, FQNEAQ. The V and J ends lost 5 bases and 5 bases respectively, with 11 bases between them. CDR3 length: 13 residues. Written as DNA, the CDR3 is TGTGCCAGCAGCCCTCTCCAGGGAGATACGCAGTATTTT. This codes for CASSPLQGDTQYF.

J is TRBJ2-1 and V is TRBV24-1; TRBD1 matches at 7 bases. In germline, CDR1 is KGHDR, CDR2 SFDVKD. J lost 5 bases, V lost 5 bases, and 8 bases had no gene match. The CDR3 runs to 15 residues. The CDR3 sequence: CATSAIAGGNNEQFF. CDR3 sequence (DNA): TGTGCCACCAGTGCAATCGCAGGGGGAAACAATGAGCAGTTCTTC.

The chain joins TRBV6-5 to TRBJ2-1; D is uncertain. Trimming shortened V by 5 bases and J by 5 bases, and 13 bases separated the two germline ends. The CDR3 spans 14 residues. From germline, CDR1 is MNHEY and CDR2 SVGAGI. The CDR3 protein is CASSKRAENNEQFF. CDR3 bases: TGTGCCAGCAGTAAGCGAGCAGAGAACAATGAGCAGTTCTTC.

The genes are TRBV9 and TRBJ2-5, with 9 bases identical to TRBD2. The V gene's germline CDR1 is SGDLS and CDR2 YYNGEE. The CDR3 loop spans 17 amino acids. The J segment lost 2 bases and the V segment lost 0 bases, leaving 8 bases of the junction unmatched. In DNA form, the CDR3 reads TGTGCCAGCAGCGTAGCGGCGTCTAGCGGGACACAAGAGACCCAGTACTTC. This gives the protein CASSVAASSGTQETQYF.

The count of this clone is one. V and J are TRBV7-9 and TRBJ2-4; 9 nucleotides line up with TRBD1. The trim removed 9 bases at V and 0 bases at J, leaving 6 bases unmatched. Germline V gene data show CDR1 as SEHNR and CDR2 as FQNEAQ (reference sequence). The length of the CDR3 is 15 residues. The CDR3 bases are TGTGCCAGTACGGGACAGGGCACAGCCAAAAACATTCAGTACTTC. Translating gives CASTGQGTAKNIQYF. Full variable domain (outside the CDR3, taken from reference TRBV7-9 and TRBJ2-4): DTGVSQNPRHKITKRGQNVTFRCDPISEHNRLYWYRQTLGQGPEFLTYFQNEAQLEKSRLLSDRFSAERPKGSFSTLEIQRTEQGDSAMYLCASTGQGTAKNIQYFGAGTRLSVL.

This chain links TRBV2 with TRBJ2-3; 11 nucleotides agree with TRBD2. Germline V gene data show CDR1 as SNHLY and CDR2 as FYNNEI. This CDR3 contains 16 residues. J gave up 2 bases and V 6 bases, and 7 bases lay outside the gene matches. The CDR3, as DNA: TGTGCCAGCAGGGAAAGACTAGCGGGACTCACAGATACGCAGTATTTT. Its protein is CASRERLAGLTDTQYF.

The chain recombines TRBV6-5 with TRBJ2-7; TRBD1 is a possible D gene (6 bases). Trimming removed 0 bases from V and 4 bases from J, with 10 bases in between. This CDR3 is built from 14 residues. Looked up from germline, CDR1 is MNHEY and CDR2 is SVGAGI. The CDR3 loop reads CASSYSNRVYEQYF. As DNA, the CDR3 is TGTGCCAGCAGTTACTCCAACAGGGTATACGAGCAGTACTTC.

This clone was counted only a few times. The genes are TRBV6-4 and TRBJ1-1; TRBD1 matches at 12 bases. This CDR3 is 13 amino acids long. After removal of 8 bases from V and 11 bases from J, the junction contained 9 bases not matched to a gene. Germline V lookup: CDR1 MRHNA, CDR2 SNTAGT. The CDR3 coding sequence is TGTGCCAGCGCCTCCGGGACAGGGGGCTTTGCTTTCTTT. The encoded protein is CASASGTGGFAFF.

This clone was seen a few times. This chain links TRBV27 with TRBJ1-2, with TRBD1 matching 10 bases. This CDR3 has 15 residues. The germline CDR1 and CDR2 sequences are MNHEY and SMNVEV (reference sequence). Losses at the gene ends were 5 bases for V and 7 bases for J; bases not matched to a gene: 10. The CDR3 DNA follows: TGTGCCAGCAGTGGAGGGGACAGGGGAAATGGTGGCTACACCTTC. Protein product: CASSGGDRGNGGYTF.